This record covers a single TCR beta chain. Its antigen is unknown. The data stem from a study of cytomegalovirus exposure and HLA in healthy donors. Germline V gene lookup returns CDR1 SGHAT and CDR2 FQNNGV. V shed 3 bases, J shed 5 bases, and the junction held 6 bases outside the gene matches. There are 14 residues in the CDR3. The primer mix had 60 Vbeta and 13 Jbeta primers. The protocol was immunoSEQ multiplex PCR, while the TCRdb copy is restricted to in-frame clones and leaves out a portion. The sample holds under 200,000 clones; approximately 80% are singletons and the top ten take approximately 6.7%. Study-wide points: At a 0.05 false discovery rate, a later analysis found 18,000 or so TCR beta sequences to be associated with HLA alleles.

The clonotype comes from a male donor in good health and CMV-seropositive. Sequences were obtained from PBMCs. V gene TRBV11-2 combines with J gene TRBJ2-7; 8 nucleotides match TRBD1. CDR3: CASSFSGGVDEQYF. In DNA, the CDR3 is TGTGCCAGCAGCTTCTCAGGGGGCGTCGACGAGCAGTACTTC. Drawing the rest from reference TRBV11-2 and TRBJ2-7, the complete variable domain is EAGVAQSPRYKIIEKRQSVAFWCNPISGHATLYWYQQILGQGPKLLIQFQNNGVVDDSQLPKDRFSAERLKGVDSTLKIQPAKLEDSAVYLCASSFSGGVDEQYFGPGTRLTVT.